This T cell receptor (beta chain) was recovered during a study of cytotoxic CD8 clonotypes in ibrutinib-treated CLL. Broader study findings: T-cell clonality at baseline went above that of age-matched healthy donors and rose and fell with circulating CD8+ T-cell counts. Private clonotypes, not public ones, expanded at ibrutinib response.

The CDR3 loop spans 17 amino acids. Per germline, CDR1 SGHRS and CDR2 YFSETQ. Trimming took 4 bases from V and 6 from J; bases not matched to a gene: 13. Only in-frame clones appear in the TCRdb table, and some are missing; sequencing was by immunoSEQ multiplex PCR. This table holds over 14,000 clones, roughly 70% found once. On this clone itself: Its antigen is currently unknown.

Source: PBMCs, taken before ibrutinib treatment. The sequence was obtained from a human donor with chronic lymphocytic leukemia. This sequence joins TRBV5-1 and TRBJ2-3; 11 bases match TRBD2. The CDR3: CASSQPLAGGLRDTQYF. In DNA, the CDR3 is TGCGCCAGCAGCCAACCTCTAGCGGGAGGCCTTCGGGATACGCAGTATTTT.